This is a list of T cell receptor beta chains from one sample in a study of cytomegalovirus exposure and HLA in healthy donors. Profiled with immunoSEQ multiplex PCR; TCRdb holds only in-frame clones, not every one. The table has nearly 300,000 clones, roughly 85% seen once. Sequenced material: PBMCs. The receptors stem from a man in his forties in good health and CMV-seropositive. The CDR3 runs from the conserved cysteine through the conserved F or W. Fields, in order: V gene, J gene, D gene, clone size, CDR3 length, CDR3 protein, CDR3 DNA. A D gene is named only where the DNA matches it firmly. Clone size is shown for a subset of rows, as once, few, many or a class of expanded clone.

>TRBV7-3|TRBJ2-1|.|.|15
CASSSLGGAYNEQFF
TGTGCCAGCAGCTCCCTTGGCGGGGCCTACAATGAGCAGTTCTTC
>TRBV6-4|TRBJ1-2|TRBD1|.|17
CASSDSLNPGTGYGYTF
TGTGCCAGCAGTGACTCACTAAACCCCGGGACAGGATATGGCTACACCTTC
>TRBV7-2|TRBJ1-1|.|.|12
CARGVLNTEAFF
TGTGCCCGGGGGGTGTTGAACACTGAAGCTTTCTTT
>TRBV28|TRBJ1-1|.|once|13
CAGASAVDTEAFF
TGTGCCGGGGCATCCGCCGTCGACACTGAAGCTTTCTTT
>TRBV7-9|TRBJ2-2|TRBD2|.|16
CASSSRTSGSTGELFF
TGTGCCAGCAGCTCAAGGACTAGCGGGAGTACCGGGGAGCTGTTTTTT
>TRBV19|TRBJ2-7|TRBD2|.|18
CASITGGTSGTSSYEQYF
TGTGCCAGTATCACGGGCGGGACTAGCGGGACCAGCTCCTACGAGCAGTACTTC
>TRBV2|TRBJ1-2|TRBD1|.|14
CASTGQGANYGYTF
TGTGCCAGCACGGGGCAGGGGGCTAACTATGGCTACACCTTC
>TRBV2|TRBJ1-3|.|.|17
CASSRIMLDYSGNTIYF
TGTGCCAGCAGCCGCATAATGCTGGACTACTCTGGAAACACCATATATTTT
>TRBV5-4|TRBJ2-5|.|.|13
CASSSRARETQYF
TGTGCCAGCAGCTCTAGAGCTAGGGAGACCCAGTACTTC
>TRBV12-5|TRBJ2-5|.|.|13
CASGSSAKETQYF
TGTGCTAGTGGGTCCAGCGCAAAAGAGACCCAGTACTTC
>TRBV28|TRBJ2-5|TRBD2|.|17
CASSTNLPPAGGETQYF
TGTGCCAGCAGTACTAACTTACCCCCAGCGGGAGGAGAGACCCAGTACTTC
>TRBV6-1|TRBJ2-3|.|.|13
CASNRPAGDTQYF
TGTGCCAGCAACCGCCCTGCGGGGGATACGCAGTATTTT
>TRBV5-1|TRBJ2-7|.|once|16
CASSLGLSGATYEQYF
TGCGCCAGCAGCTTGGGGCTCTCGGGTGCAACCTACGAGCAGTACTTC
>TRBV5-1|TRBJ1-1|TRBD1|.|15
CASTNMDRGGTEAFF
TGCGCCAGCACCAACATGGACAGGGGAGGTACTGAAGCTTTCTTT
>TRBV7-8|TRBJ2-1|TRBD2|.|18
CASSLAGGTSGAYNEQFF
TGTGCCAGCAGCTTAGCGGGGGGAACTAGCGGAGCTTACAATGAGCAGTTCTTC
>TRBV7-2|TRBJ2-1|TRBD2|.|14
CASSWQGTTNEQFF
TGTGCCAGCAGCTGGCAAGGGACTACCAATGAGCAGTTCTTC
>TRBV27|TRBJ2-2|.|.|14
CASSTPGETGELFF
TGTGCCAGCAGCACACCAGGGGAAACCGGGGAGCTGTTTTTT